These 14 T cell receptor beta chains share one sample of origin, sequenced in a study of beta chain features in type 1 diabetes (dated 2018 in TCRdb). Receptor amplification or capture employed the immunoSEQ multiplex PCR assay. The entire isolated RNA was reverse transcribed using the High Capacity cDNA Reverse Transcription Kit, and thus expressed TCRB transcripts were sequenced. The table was pulled from immuneACCESS by TCRdb, which kept in-frame rearrangements only. Such tables lose some clones; where checked, under half of the loss comes from unresolved V genes, and the rest has no known cause. The sample table shows fewer than 250,000 clones, and over 65% are seen once. Around 0.057% of the sample is taken by the ten largest. The sample was naive CD4+ T cells from blood. Reading the label with the study, this specimen's cell subset or site is: true naive CD4+ T cells. These receptors originate from a man aged 30 to 39 in good health.

The CDR3 loop is CATAGTDEANYGYTF. CDR3 in DNA: TGTGCCACCGCCGGGACAGATGAAGCTAACTATGGCTACACCTTC. J is TRBJ1-2 and V is TRBV15; 7 bases map to TRBD1. The germline V gene has CDR1 LNHNV and CDR2 YYDKDF (reference sequence). The CDR3 consists of 15 residues. The V gene end was trimmed by 8 bases and the J gene end by 0 bases; junction bases not matched to a gene: 9.

CDR3 sequence reads: CASSTSVTQYF. The DNA for the CDR3 is TGTGCCAGCAGCACGAGTGTGACCCAGTACTTC. The rearrangement links TRBV9 to TRBJ2-5; no firm D call. The CDR3 sequence is 11 residues long. The V and J ends lost 4 bases and 7 bases respectively, with 8 bases between them. From germline, CDR1 is SGDLS and CDR2 YYNGEE.

The chain carries TRBV5-1 and TRBJ1-1; tentatively, D is TRBD1 (5 bases). V lost 4 bases and J 7 bases, leaving 14 bases between the germline ends. Germline-derived CDR1 and CDR2 are SGHRS and YFSETQ. The CDR3 has 13 residues. The CDR3 is CASSPNGGSEAFF. CDR3 DNA: TGCGCCAGCAGCCCGAACGGGGGTAGTGAAGCTTTCTTT.

The rearrangement links TRBV29-1 to TRBJ2-3, with 7 bases aligning to TRBD2. The CDR3 length is 13 residues. Unmatched junction bases numbered 5, after V lost 4 bases and J lost 4 bases. Germline lookup yields CDR1 SQVTM and CDR2 ANQGSEA. The CDR3 nucleotides read TGCAGCGTTGTAATGCGGGAGCCAGATACGCAGTATTTT. Protein: CSVVMREPDTQYF.

The CDR3 nucleotides read TGTGCCTGGAGTAGGAGGGTTAATACTGAAGCTTTCTTT. It specifies CAWSRRVNTEAFF. This chain links TRBV30 with TRBJ1-1; no clear D gene. This CDR3 has 13 residues. Trimming took 2 bases from V and 5 from J, leaving 12 bases between them. Looked up from germline, CDR1 is GTSNPN and CDR2 is SVGIG (reference sequence).

The chain combines TRBV25-1 with TRBJ2-5, with D perhaps given as TRBD1 or TRBD2 (5 bases each). From germline, CDR1 is MGHDK and CDR2 SYGVNS. The V gene lost 5 bases and the J gene lost 1 base, with 17 bases spanning the gap. The CDR3 spans 16 residues. CDR3 loop: CASSRGWGERQETQYF. CDR3 nucleotides: TGTGCCAGCAGTCGGGGCTGGGGTGAGCGCCAAGAGACCCAGTACTTC.

V is TRBV28 and J is TRBJ2-2; D remains ambiguous. V was clipped by 7 bases and J by 7 bases, with 10 bases between them. CDR1 is MDHEN and CDR2 is SYDVKM in the germline V gene. This CDR3 has 12 amino acids. The CDR3 DNA follows: TGTGCCAGCAAAAGTATAGTCGGGGAGCTGTTTTTT. Protein sequence: CASKSIVGELFF. Complete variable domain (other parts from reference TRBV28 and TRBJ2-2): DVKVTQSSRYLVKRTGEKVFLECVQDMDHENMFWYRQDPGLGLRLIYFSYDVKMKEKGDIPEGYSVSREKKERFSLILESASTNQTSMYLCASKSIVGELFFGEGSRLTVL.

The chain couples TRBV20-1 to TRBJ2-5, with D uncertain. The CDR3 contains 11 residues. Trimming removed 2 bases at V and 5 bases at J, with 6 bases between. From germline, CDR1 is DFQATT and CDR2 SNEGSKA (reference sequence). For the CDR3, the DNA is TGCAGTGCTAGAAGCAGGGAGACCCAGTACTTC. Translated: CSARSRETQYF.

The J gene is TRBJ2-1, the V gene TRBV10-1; D not resolved. CDR1 is WNHNN, CDR2 SYGVQD, per germline (reference sequence). The CDR3 has 13 amino acids. V gave up 6 bases and J gave up 2 bases, with 8 bases separating them. The CDR3 sequence: CASSQSPYNEQFF. In nucleotides, the CDR3 is TGCGCCAGCAGCCAGAGCCCCTACAATGAGCAGTTCTTC.

Here the CDR3 DNA reads TGTGCCAGCAGCTGGGCGGATACGCAGTATTTT. Its protein product is CASSWADTQYF. The rearrangement links TRBV7-9 to TRBJ2-3; no clear D gene. CDR1 is SEHNR, CDR2 FQNEAQ, per germline (reference sequence). The CDR3 covers 11 residues. The V end was cut by 4 bases, the J end by 6 bases, with 5 bases between.

The chain uses TRBV14 and TRBJ1-1; D gene unclear. The V end lost 3 bases, the J end lost 10 bases, and 12 bases lay between the germline ends. This CDR3 has 12 residues. Germline values: CDR1 SGHDN, CDR2 FVKESK. The CDR3 DNA follows: TGTGCCAGCAGCCAGGTCCCTGCCCCAGCTTTCTTT. It specifies CASSQVPAPAFF.

The chain has TRBV30 and TRBJ2-7; the match to TRBD1 covers 9 bases. Germline V gene lookup returns CDR1 GTSNPN and CDR2 SVGIG (reference sequence). The CDR3 is 13 amino acids. Trimming at V came to 3 bases and at J to 10 bases, leaving 10 bases not matched to a gene. DNA of the CDR3: TGTGCCTGGAGCCCGGGACAGGGTACGAGACAGTACTTC. Amino acids: CAWSPGQGTRQYF.

The chain uses TRBV30 and TRBJ2-5, with TRBD2 identical over 10 bases. The CDR3 has 16 amino acids. Germline V gene sequence: CDR1 GTSNPN, CDR2 SVGIG (reference sequence). V shed 0 bases and J 4 bases; nucleotides not matched to a gene: 8. CDR3 sequence reads: CAWSVTVGTSAETQYF. CDR3 nucleotides: TGTGCCTGGAGTGTAACTGTGGGGACTAGCGCAGAGACCCAGTACTTC.

This chain links TRBV4-1 with TRBJ2-5; D could derive from TRBD1 or TRBD2 (6 bases each). This CDR3 spans 13 amino acids. V gave up 4 bases and J gave up 5 bases, with 11 bases separating them. Per germline, CDR1 MGHRA and CDR2 YSYEKL. The CDR3 loop is CASSLGGRETQYF. In nucleotides, the CDR3 is TGCGCCAGCAGCCTTGGGGGGCGTGAGACCCAGTACTTC.